The source of this T cell receptor (beta chain) is a study of shared clonotypes between healthy human individuals. Overall study findings and caveats: It was anticipated that sequencing depth would influence how many clonotypes donors shared.

Per germline, CDR1 SNHLY and CDR2 FYNNEI. V was trimmed by 5 bases and J by 6 bases, leaving 11 bases between them. This CDR3 comprises 13 residues. Profiled with immunoSEQ multiplex PCR; TCRdb holds only in-frame clones, not every one. The data show 2,500,000 or so clones, about 90% seen once. Of note for this clone: What it recognizes is unknown.

The sequenced sample was naive CD4+ T cells from PBMCs. Subset in this sample: CD45RA+ positively selected. V gene TRBV2 combines with J gene TRBJ2-1; D unresolved. The source of this sequence is a man aged 18 to 35 in good health. Some clones in this sample may be carry-over from other donors' samples. CDR3 nucleotide sequence: TGTGCCAGCAGTCGGTTATTTAGCAATGAGCAGTTCTTC. It translates to CASSRLFSNEQFF.